Following are 13 T cell receptor beta chains from one sample sequenced in a study of T cells after yellow fever vaccination. TCRdb used MiXCR to reprocess the 5' RACE reads, holding one entry per CDR3 protein. Among 230,000 or so distinct CDR3 sequences, around 3.5% were seen once, and the ten largest hold approximately 18%. The material was PBMCs, obtained 15 days after the yellow fever booster vaccination. These receptors came from a man younger than 35 who received the YFV17D yellow fever vaccine.

At least ten counts were recorded for this clonotype. CDR3 amino acids: CASSSTGDYGYTF. CDR3 bases: TGTGCCAGCAGCTCCACAGGGGACTATGGCTACACCTTC. The rearrangement links TRBV5-8 to TRBJ1-2; 7 positions match TRBD1. The CDR3 is made up of 13 amino acids. V shed 3 bases, J shed 3 bases, and the junction held 2 bases outside the gene matches. Germline-derived CDR1 and CDR2 are SGHTS and YDEGEE.

This clonotype was detected ten times or more. The chain recombines TRBV6-5 with TRBJ2-7; TRBD2 matches at 8 bases. Germline V gene lookup returns CDR1 MNHEY and CDR2 SVGAGI. This CDR3 is built from 14 residues. Trimming took 6 bases from V and 2 from J; bases not matched to a gene: 6. In nucleotides, the CDR3 is TGTGCCAGCAGCTCCTCTAGCGGGCCCTACGAGCAGTACTTC. Translating gives CASSSSSGPYEQYF.

As regards this clonotype: A much larger clonotype is one base distant, so this may be a read error. The chain couples TRBV20-1 to TRBJ2-2; possibly TRBD2 for D (5 bases). Germline-derived CDR1 and CDR2 are DFQATT and SNEGSKA (reference sequence). CDR3 length: 15 amino acids. The CDR3 protein is CSARDLWENTGEPFF. For the CDR3, the DNA is TGCAGTGCTAGAGATCTTTGGGAGAACACCGGGGAGCCGTTTTTT.

The chain couples TRBV12-3 or TRBV12-4 to TRBJ2-1; 9 positions agree with TRBD2. CDR3 length: 14 amino acids. V trimming: 6 bases; J trimming: 6 bases; junction bases outside the gene matches: 6. The CDR3 sequence is CASSNSRGGNEQFF. In nucleotides, the CDR3 is TGTGCCAGCAGCAACTCGCGGGGGGGCAATGAGCAGTTCTTC.

This clonotype has ten or more counts. This CDR3 is CASSSMRRGLSNYGYTF. CDR3 coding DNA: TGTGCCAGCAGCAGTATGCGTCGGGGGCTATCTAACTATGGCTACACCTTC. This sequence joins TRBV7-2 and TRBJ1-2, with a possible D match to TRBD1 (6 bases). CDR3 length: 17 amino acids. The ends were cut back, 5 bases at V and 0 bases at J, with 19 bases in the middle. CDR1 and CDR2 from the germline V gene are SGHTA and FQGNSA.

This clonotype has a count of ten or more. This rearrangement joins TRBV7-9 to TRBJ2-3, with TRBD1 identical over 7 bases. This CDR3 contains 15 residues. Germline V gene data show CDR1 as SEHNR and CDR2 as FQNEAQ (reference sequence). Trimming cost V 4 bases and J 2 bases; bases outside gene matches: 6. CDR3 amino acids: CASSSGGSDTDTQYF. CDR3 coding DNA: TGTGCCAGCAGCTCAGGGGGATCAGACACAGATACGCAGTATTTT.

This clonotype was counted many times. This chain connects TRBV7-9 to TRBJ2-3; D not certain. Trimming removed 5 bases from V and 0 bases from J, with 9 bases in between. The CDR3 runs to 14 residues. CDR1 and CDR2 from the germline V gene are SEHNR and FQNEAQ (reference sequence). The CDR3 is CASSNSYSTDTQYF. The DNA for the CDR3 is TGTGCCAGCAGCAACAGTTATAGCACAGATACGCAGTATTTT.

This clonotype was picked up many times. The CDR3 sequence: CASSSHRTGSYNEQFF. CDR3 coding DNA: TGTGCCAGCAGTTCACACCGGACTGGGTCCTACAATGAGCAGTTCTTC. The chain carries TRBV6-2 or TRBV6-3 and TRBJ2-1; a possible D gene is TRBD2 (5 bases). Germline-derived CDR1 and CDR2 are MNHEY and SVGEGT. The CDR3 spans 16 residues. V was pared by 4 bases and J by 1 base, with 14 bases between.

This clonotype showed up many times. The rearrangement uses TRBV29-1 and TRBJ1-1; D uncertain. Looked up from germline, CDR1 is SQVTM and CDR2 is ANQGSEA. Trimming pared 5 bases from V and 4 bases from J, leaving 8 bases between. This CDR3 is built from 11 residues. Written as DNA, the CDR3 is TGCAGCGTTTGGATATCCACTGAAGCTTTCTTT. It translates to CSVWISTEAFF.

This clonotype was seen ten or more times. V is TRBV14 and J is TRBJ1-1; D unclear. V was trimmed by 1 base and J by 0 bases, leaving 9 bases between them. CDR1 is SGHDN, CDR2 FVKESK, per germline. This CDR3 is 15 amino acids long. The CDR3 DNA is TGTGCCAGCAGCCAAGCTGCAGCCATGAACACTGAAGCTTTCTTT. As protein: CASSQAAAMNTEAFF.

This clonotype was seen ten or more times. The V call is TRBV20-1, the J call TRBJ2-1; 10 bases are shared with TRBD2. The germline gives CDR1 DFQATT, CDR2 SNEGSKA (reference sequence). With 5 bases clipped from V and 9 bases from J, the junction kept 16 bases outside the gene matches. The CDR3 covers 16 residues. The CDR3 here is CSAPSEAGGQIGEQFF. CDR3 nucleotide sequence: TGCAGTGCTCCCTCAGAAGCGGGGGGGCAAATTGGTGAGCAGTTCTTC.

This clonotype was counted ten times or more. V usage is TRBV10-3 and J usage is TRBJ2-7; 7 bases agree with TRBD1. Germline V gene sequence: CDR1 ENHRY, CDR2 SYGVKD. The V gene end was trimmed by 2 bases and the J gene end by 13 bases; junction bases not matched to a gene: 17. The CDR3 loop spans 15 amino acids. CDR3 loop: CAISETGTDSKGCYF. DNA of the CDR3: TGTGCCATCAGTGAGACCGGGACAGACTCAAAAGGGTGCTACTTC.

This clonotype was recorded many times. V and J are TRBV10-2 and TRBJ1-6, with TRBD1 matching 7 bases. Germline V gene sequence: CDR1 WSHSY, CDR2 SAAADI. The CDR3 has 14 amino acids. Trimming at V came to 6 bases and at J to 6 bases, leaving 5 bases not matched to a gene. The CDR3 spells CASSRQGINSPLHF. In DNA, the CDR3 is TGCGCCAGCAGCCGACAGGGAATTAATTCACCCCTCCACTTT.